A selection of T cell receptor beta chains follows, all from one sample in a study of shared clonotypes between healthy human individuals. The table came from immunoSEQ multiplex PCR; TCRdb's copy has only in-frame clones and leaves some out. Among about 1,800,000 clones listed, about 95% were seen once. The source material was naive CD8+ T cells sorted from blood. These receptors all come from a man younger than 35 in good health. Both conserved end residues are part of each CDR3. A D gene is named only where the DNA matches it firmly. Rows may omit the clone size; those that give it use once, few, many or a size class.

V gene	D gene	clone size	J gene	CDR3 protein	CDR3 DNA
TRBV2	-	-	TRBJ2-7	CASSGGAHYEQYF	TGTGCCAGCAGTGGAGGCGCCCACTACGAGCAGTACTTC
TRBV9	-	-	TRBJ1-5	CASNNGGDQPQHF	TGTGCCAGCAATAATGGGGGGGATCAGCCCCAGCATTTT
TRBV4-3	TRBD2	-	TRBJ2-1	CASSPQHPSGEGLEQFF	TGCGCCAGCAGCCCCCAGCACCCATCGGGGGAGGGCCTTGAGCAGTTCTTC
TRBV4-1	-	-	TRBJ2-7	CASSQESGGFYEQYF	TGCGCCAGCAGCCAAGAATCCGGGGGATTCTACGAGCAGTACTTC
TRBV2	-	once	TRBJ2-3	CASSDGGLRDPLDTQYF	TGTGCCAGCAGTGACGGTGGATTGCGGGATCCTCTGGATACGCAGTATTTT
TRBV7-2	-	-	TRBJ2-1	CASSLAPPPHEQFF	TGTGCCAGCAGCTTAGCTCCTCCCCCCCATGAGCAGTTCTTC
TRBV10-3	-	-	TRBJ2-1	CAISESSSYEQFF	TGTGCCATCAGTGAGTCTTCTTCGTATGAGCAGTTCTTC
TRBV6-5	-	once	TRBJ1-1	CASSYARNTEAFF	TGTGCCAGCAGTTACGCAAGAAACACTGAAGCTTTCTTT
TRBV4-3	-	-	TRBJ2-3	CASSQYADEQYF	TGCGCCAGCAGCCAGTACGCAGATGAGCAGTATTTT
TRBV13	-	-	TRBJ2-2	CASSLAGELFF	TGTGCCAGCAGCTTAGCCGGGGAGCTGTTTTTT
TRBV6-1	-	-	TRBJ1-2	CASSPFTGFNYGYTF	TGTGCCAGCAGTCCTTTCACAGGGTTTAACTATGGCTACACCTTC
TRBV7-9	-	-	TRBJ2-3	CASSLAGGLNSDTQYF	TGTGCCAGCAGCTTAGCGGGGGGGCTTAACTCAGATACGCAGTATTTT
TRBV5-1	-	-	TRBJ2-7	CASSLSPSYEQYF	TGCGCCAGCAGCTTGTCCCCTTCCTACGAGCAGTACTTC
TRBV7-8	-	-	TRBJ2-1	CASSFWGSSYNEQFF	TGTGCCAGCAGCTTTTGGGGGAGTTCCTACAATGAGCAGTTCTTC
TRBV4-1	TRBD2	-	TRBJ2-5	CASSQLAGAGETQYF	TGCGCCAGCAGCCAACTAGCGGGAGCCGGGGAGACCCAGTACTTC
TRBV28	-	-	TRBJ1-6	CASNPGKWVSGNSPLHF	TGTGCCAGCAATCCGGGGAAGTGGGTATCAGGGAATTCACCCCTCCACTTT
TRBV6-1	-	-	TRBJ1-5	CASTEGVDWTQPQHF	TGTGCCAGCACCGAAGGGGTCGATTGGACTCAGCCCCAGCATTTT
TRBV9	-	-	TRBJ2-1	CASSVMDSAEQFF	TGTGCCAGCAGCGTAATGGACAGCGCTGAGCAGTTCTTC
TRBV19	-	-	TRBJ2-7	CASSIVGSYEQYF	TGTGCCAGTAGTATTGTGGGGTCCTACGAGCAGTACTTC
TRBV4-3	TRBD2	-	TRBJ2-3	CASSQDGIAGEADTQYF	TGCGCCAGCAGCCAAGATGGAATAGCGGGAGAGGCAGATACGCAGTATTTT
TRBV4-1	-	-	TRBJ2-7	CASSQENRDEQYF	TGCGCCAGCAGCCAGGAGAACAGGGACGAGCAGTACTTC
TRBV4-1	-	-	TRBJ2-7	CASSQDRLGPWSSYEQYF	TGCGCCAGCAGCCAAGATAGGTTGGGGCCATGGAGCTCCTACGAGCAGTACTTC
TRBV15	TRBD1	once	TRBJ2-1	CAVGTVSYNEQFF	TGTGCCGTTGGGACAGTATCCTACAATGAGCAGTTCTTC
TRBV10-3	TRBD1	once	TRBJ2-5	CAIRGDRAQETQYF	TGTGCCATCAGGGGGGACAGGGCGCAAGAGACCCAGTACTTC
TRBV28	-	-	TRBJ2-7	CASSLSLQDSSYEQYF	TGTGCCAGCAGTTTATCCCTCCAGGACAGCTCCTACGAGCAGTACTTC
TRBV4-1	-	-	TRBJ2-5	CASSGRTGETQYF	TGCGCCAGCAGCGGCCGGACGGGAGAGACCCAGTACTTC
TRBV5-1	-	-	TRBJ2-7	CASSLALSYEQYF	TGCGCCAGCAGCCTAGCCCTCTCCTACGAGCAGTACTTC
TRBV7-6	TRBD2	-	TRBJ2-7	CASSLIAGSSYEQYF	TGTGCCAGCAGCCTGATAGCGGGCAGCTCCTACGAGCAGTACTTC
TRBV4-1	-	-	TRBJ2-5	CASSQGREETQYF	TGCGCCAGCAGCCAAGGGAGGGAAGAGACCCAGTACTTC
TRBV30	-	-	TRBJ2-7	CAWSTGVQGEQYF	TGTGCCTGGAGTACCGGGGTCCAGGGCGAGCAGTACTTC
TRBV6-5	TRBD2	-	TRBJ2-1	CASSLAGANEQFF	TGTGCCAGCAGTTTAGCGGGAGCCAATGAGCAGTTCTTC
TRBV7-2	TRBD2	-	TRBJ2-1	CASSPGLAGYNEQFF	TGTGCCAGCAGCCCGGGACTAGCTGGTTACAATGAGCAGTTCTTC
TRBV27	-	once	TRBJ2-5	CASRIQGTQYF	TGTGCCAGCAGGATACAGGGTACCCAGTACTTC
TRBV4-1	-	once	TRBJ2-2	CASSQDSRDLGELFF	TGCGCCAGCAGCCAAGATTCCAGGGATCTCGGGGAGCTGTTTTTT
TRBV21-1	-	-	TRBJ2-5	CASSSQRGETQYF	TGTGCCAGCAGCTCCCAACGAGGGGAGACCCAGTACTTC
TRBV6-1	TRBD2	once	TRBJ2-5	CASSDPLVLAGQETQYF	TGTGCCAGCAGTGATCCCTTGGTGCTAGCGGGGCAAGAGACCCAGTACTTC
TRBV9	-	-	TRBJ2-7	CASSVEAGSSYEQYF	TGTGCCAGCAGCGTAGAAGCGGGCAGCTCCTACGAGCAGTACTTC
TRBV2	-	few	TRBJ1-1	CASSDYGGSTEAFF	TGTGCCAGCAGTGATTACGGGGGCTCCACTGAAGCTTTCTTT
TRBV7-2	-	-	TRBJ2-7	CASSPGPFSYEQYF	TGTGCCAGCAGCCCCGGACCCTTCTCCTACGAGCAGTACTTC
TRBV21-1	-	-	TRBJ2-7	CASSKVSSRTVTLYEQYF	TGTGCCAGCAGCAAAGTAAGTAGCAGGACGGTCACCCTTTACGAGCAGTACTTC
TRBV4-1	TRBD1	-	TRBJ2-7	CASSPQGAAYEQYF	TGCGCCAGCAGCCCCCAGGGGGCTGCCTACGAGCAGTACTTC
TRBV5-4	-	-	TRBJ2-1	CASSLSGSNEQFF	TGTGCCAGCAGCTTGTCGGGGAGTAATGAGCAGTTCTTC
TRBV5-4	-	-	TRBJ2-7	CASSEGSTYEQYF	TGTGCCAGCAGCGAAGGGTCTACCTACGAGCAGTACTTC
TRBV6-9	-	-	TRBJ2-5	CASNPGKGREETQYF	TGTGCCAGCAATCCTGGAAAGGGACGGGAAGAGACCCAGTACTTC
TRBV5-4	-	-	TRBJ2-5	CASSAYQETQYF	TGTGCCAGCTCCGCTTACCAAGAGACCCAGTACTTC
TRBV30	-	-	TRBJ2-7	CAWSVRGLEQYF	TGTGCCTGGAGTGTACGCGGGCTCGAGCAGTACTTC
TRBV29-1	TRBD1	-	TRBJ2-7	CSVVLGQGAPEQYF	TGCAGCGTTGTTTTGGGGCAGGGGGCTCCCGAGCAGTACTTC
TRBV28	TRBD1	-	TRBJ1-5	CASSLARGGQPQHF	TGTGCCAGCAGTTTAGCCAGGGGGGGTCAGCCCCAGCATTTT
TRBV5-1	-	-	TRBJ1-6	CASSPRGEGIGSPLHF	TGCGCCAGCAGCCCCAGGGGAGAGGGGATCGGTTCACCCCTCCACTTT
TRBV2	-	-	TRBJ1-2	CASSDDFGRGSSNYGYTF	TGTGCCAGCAGTGATGACTTTGGCAGGGGTAGCTCTAACTATGGCTACACCTTC
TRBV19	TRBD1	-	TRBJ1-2	CASSEDRGYGYTF	TGTGCCAGTAGTGAGGACAGGGGTTATGGCTACACCTTC
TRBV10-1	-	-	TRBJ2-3	CASSESEGVRTDTQYF	TGCGCCAGCAGTGAGTCGGAGGGCGTGAGAACAGATACGCAGTATTTT
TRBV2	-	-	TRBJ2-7	CASRLTPTYEQYF	TGTGCCAGCAGGCTGACACCAACCTACGAGCAGTACTTC